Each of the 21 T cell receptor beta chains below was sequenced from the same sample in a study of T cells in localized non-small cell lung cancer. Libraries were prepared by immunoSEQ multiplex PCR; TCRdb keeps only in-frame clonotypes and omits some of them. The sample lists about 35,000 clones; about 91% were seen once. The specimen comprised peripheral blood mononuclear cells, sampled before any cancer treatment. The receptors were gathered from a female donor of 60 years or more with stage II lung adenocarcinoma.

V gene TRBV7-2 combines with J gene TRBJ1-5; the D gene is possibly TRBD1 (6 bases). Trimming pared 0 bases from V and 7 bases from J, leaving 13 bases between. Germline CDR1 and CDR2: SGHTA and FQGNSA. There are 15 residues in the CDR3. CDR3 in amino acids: CASSLAQGLDQPQHF. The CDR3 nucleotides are TGTGCCAGCAGCTTAGCGCAGGGGTTAGACCAGCCCCAGCATTTT.

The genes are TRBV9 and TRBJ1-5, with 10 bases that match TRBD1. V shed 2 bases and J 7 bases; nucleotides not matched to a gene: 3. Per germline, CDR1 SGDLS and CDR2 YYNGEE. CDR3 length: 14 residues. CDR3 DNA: TGTGCCAGCAGCGTTGGGACAGGGGACCAGCCCCAGCATTTT. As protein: CASSVGTGDQPQHF.

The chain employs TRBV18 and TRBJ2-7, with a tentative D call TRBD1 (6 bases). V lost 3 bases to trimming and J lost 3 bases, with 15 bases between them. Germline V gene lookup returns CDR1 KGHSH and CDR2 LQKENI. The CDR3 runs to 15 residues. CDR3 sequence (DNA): TGTGCCAGCTCACCCCTCGGACAGCCCAACTACGAGCAGTACTTC. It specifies CASSPLGQPNYEQYF.

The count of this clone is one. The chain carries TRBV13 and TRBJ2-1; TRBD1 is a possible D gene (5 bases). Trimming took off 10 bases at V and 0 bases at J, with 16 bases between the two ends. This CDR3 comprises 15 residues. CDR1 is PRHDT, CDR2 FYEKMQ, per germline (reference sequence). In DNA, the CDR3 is TGTGCCACCCAGGGCGGCGGAGACTCCTACAATGAGCAGTTCTTC. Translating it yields CATQGGGDSYNEQFF.

The CDR3 DNA reads as TGTGCCATCAGTGTTGAGCGAGGGGCACCGATCCAAGAGACCCAGTACTTC. Translating it yields CAISVERGAPIQETQYF. This chain uses TRBV10-3 with TRBJ2-5; D possibly uses TRBD1 or TRBD2 (5 bases each). The CDR3 runs to 17 residues. The germline V gene encodes CDR1 ENHRY and CDR2 SYGVKD. With 4 bases removed from V and 1 base from J, the gap between germline ends came to 19 bases.

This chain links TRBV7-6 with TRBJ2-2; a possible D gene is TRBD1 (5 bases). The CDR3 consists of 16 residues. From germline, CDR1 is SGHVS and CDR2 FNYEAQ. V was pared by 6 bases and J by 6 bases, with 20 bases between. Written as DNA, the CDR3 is TGTGCCAGCAGTACTCCAGGGAATCGGCAGGCCGGGGAGCTGTTTTTT. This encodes CASSTPGNRQAGELFF.

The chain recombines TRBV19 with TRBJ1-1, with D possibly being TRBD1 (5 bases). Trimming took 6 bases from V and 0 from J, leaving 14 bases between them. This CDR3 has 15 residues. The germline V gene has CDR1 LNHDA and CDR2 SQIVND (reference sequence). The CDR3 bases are TGTGCCAGTAGCTATGACAGCCGGCTGAACACTGAAGCTTTCTTT. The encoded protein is CASSYDSRLNTEAFF.

The CDR3 DNA is TGCGCCAGCAGCCAAGAAGGCGGCTCATGGACCTTC. Residues: CASSQEGGSWTF. The chain combines TRBV4-3 with TRBJ1-2; D is undetermined. Trimming pared 0 bases from V and 14 bases from J, leaving 13 bases between. This CDR3 is 12 amino acids long. CDR1 is LGHNA, CDR2 YSLEER, per germline.

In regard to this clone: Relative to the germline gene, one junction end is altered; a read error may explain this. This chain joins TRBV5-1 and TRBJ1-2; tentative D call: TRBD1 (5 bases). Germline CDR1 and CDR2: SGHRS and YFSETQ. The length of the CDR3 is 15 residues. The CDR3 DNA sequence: TGCGCCAGCAACTTGGTTGGGGACCCAGGCTATGGCTACACCTTC. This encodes CASNLVGDPGYGYTF.

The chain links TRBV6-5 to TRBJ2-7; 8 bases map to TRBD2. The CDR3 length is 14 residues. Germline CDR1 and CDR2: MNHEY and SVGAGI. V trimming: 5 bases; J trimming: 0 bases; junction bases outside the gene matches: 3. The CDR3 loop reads CASSERGSSYEQYF. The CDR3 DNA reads TGTGCCAGCAGTGAGCGGGGGTCCTCCTACGAGCAGTACTTC.

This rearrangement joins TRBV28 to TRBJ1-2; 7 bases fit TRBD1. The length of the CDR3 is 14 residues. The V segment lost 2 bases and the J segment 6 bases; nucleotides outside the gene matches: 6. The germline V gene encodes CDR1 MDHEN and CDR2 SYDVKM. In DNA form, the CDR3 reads TGTGCCAGCAGTTTACCAGGGGGTAAGAATGGCTACACCTTC. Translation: CASSLPGGKNGYTF.

The CDR3 reads CASSLDRTGGNYRPGNTIYF. The CDR3 DNA sequence: TGTGCCAGCAGCTTAGACCGGACAGGGGGCAACTACAGACCTGGAAACACCATATATTTT. The chain joins TRBV11-2 to TRBJ1-3; 11 bases line up with TRBD1. The germline V gene encodes CDR1 SGHAT and CDR2 FQNNGV. Losses at the gene ends were 0 bases for V and 2 bases for J; bases not matched to a gene: 12. The CDR3 extends over 20 amino acids.

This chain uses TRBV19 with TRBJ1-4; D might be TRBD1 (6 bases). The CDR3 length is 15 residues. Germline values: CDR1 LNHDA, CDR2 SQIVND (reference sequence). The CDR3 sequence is CASRPYRETNEKLFF. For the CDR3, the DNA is TGTGCGAGTCGTCCCTACAGGGAAACTAATGAAAAACTGTTTTTT.

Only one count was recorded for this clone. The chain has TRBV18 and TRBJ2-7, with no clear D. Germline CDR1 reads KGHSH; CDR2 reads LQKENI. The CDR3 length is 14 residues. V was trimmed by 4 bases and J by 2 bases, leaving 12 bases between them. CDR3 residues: CASSLGRPAYEQYF. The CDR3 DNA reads TGTGCCAGCTCACTAGGGCGGCCCGCCTACGAGCAGTACTTC.

The CDR3 loop is CARGGPSSTDTQYF. CDR3 sequence (DNA): TGTGCCCGCGGGGGTCCTTCTAGCACAGATACGCAGTATTTT. The rearrangement uses TRBV30 and TRBJ2-3; TRBD2 aligns across 7 bases. With 8 bases clipped from V and 0 bases from J, the junction kept 8 bases outside the gene matches. The CDR3 covers 14 residues. Germline-derived CDR1 and CDR2 are GTSNPN and SVGIG (reference sequence).

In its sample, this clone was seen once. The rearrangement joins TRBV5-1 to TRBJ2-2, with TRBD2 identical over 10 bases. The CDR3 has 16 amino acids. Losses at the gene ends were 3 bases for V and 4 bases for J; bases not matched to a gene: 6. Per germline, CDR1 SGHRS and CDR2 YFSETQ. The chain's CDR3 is CASSSISGGTTGELFF. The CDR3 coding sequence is TGCGCCAGCAGCTCAATTAGCGGGGGGACCACCGGGGAGCTGTTTTTT. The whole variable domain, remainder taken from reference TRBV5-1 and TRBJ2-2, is KAGVTQTPRYLIKTRGQQVTLSCSPISGHRSVSWYQQTPGQGLQFLFEYFSETQRNKGNFPGRFSGRQFSNSRSEMNVSTLELGDSALYLCASSSISGGTTGELFFGEGSRLTVL.

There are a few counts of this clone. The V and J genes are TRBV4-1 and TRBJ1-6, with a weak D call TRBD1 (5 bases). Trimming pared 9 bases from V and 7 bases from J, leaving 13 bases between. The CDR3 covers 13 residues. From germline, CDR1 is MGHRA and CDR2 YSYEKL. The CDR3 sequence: CASGAGPNSPLHF. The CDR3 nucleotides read TGCGCCAGTGGGGCAGGGCCAAATTCACCCCTCCACTTT.

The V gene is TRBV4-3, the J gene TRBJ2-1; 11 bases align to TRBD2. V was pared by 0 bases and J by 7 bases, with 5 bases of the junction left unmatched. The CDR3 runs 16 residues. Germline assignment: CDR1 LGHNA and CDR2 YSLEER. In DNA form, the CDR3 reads TGCGCCAGCAGCCAAGATAGCGGGGGGGCCATGAATGAGCAGTTCTTC. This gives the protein CASSQDSGGAMNEQFF.

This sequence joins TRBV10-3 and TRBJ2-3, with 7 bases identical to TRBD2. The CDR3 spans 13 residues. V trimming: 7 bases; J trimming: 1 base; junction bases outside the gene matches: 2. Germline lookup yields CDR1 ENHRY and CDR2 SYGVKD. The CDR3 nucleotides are TGTGCCATCACACGGGAGGGCACAGATACGCAGTATTTT. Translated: CAITREGTDTQYF.

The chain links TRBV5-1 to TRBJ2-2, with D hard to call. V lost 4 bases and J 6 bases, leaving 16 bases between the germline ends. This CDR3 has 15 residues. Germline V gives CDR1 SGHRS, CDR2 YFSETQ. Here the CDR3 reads CASSPSLHISGELFF. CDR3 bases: TGCGCCAGCAGCCCCTCCCTGCACATCTCCGGGGAGCTGTTTTTT.

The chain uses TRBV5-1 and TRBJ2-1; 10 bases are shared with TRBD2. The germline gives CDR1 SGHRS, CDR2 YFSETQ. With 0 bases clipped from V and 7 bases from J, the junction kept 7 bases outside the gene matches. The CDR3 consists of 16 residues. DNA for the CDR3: TGCGCCAGCAGCTTGGACCTAGCGGGAGTGAATAATGAGCAGTTCTTC. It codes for CASSLDLAGVNNEQFF.